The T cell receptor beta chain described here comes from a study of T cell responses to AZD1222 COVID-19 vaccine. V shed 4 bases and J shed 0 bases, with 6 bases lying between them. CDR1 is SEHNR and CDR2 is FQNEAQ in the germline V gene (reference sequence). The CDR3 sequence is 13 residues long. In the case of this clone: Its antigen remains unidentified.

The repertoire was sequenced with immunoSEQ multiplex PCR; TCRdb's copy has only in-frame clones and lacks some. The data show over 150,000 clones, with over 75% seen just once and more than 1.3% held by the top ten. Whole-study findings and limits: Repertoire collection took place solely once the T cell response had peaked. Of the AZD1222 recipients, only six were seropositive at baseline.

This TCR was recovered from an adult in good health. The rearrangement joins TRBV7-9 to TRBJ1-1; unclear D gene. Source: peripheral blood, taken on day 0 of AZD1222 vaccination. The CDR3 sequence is CASSYEVNTEAFF. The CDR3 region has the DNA TGTGCCAGCAGCTATGAAGTGAACACTGAAGCTTTCTTT.